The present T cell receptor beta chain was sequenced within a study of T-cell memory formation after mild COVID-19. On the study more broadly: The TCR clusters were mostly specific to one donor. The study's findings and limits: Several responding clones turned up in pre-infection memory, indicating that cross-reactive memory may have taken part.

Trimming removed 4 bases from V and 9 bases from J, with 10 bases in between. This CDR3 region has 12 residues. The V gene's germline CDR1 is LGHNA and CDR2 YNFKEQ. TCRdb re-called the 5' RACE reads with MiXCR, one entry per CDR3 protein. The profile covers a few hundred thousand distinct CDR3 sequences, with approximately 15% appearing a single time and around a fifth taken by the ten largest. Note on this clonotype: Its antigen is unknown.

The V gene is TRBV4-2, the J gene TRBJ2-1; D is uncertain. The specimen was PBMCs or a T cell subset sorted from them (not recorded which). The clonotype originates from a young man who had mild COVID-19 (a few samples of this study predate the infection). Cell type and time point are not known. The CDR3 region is CASSLAVGEQFF. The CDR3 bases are TGTGCCAGCAGCCTAGCAGTGGGTGAGCAGTTCTTC.